This TCR beta chain was profiled in a study of breast tumors, draining lymph nodes, adjacent tissues (dated by TCRdb to about 2016). General notes on the study: Breast cancer patients provided tumor, adjacent nontumor tissue and axillary lymph nodes, and the study compared the TCR beta repertoires across these three sources. In human breast cancer, the study set out to evaluate how tumor, surrounding tissue and draining lymph node repertoires relate to one another and whether T cells may move between these sites. Here is what the overall study found, with its caveats: The conclusion that tumor T cells originate in lymph nodes was framed as consistent with a hypothesis rather than directly demonstrated. Tumor and nontumor tissue repertoires were found to be significantly more similar in luminal-like than in basal-like breast cancer. Tumor T-cell repertoires showed less diversity than lymph node repertoires and more diversity than nontumor tissue repertoires, and tumor T-cell repertoires showed preferential V and J gene usage. A scenario in which most tumor T cells derive from the lymph node and then expand within tumor tissue was judged to be consistent with the data.

This clonotype was found many times. Its cognate antigen has yet to be identified. Base qualities are missing; no much larger clone stands one base away. The axillary draining lymph nodes of breast cancer patients were the source of the lymph node samples. Including cysteine and phenylalanine, the CDR3 has 14 amino acids. Only CDR3 DNA remains: 42 bases, in frame from the first base. V lost 5 bases and J lost 4 bases; the stretch between them is 11 bases long. The sequencer was an Illumina HiSeq 2000. TCR beta chain libraries were generated by multiplex PCR amplification. The amplified TCR beta chain products were analyzed by high-throughput sequencing. TCRdb passed the public sequencing reads through fastp at Q25 and MiXCR, retaining productive beta sequences. Each entry is one CDR3 protein sequence, shown with its most common DNA and genes. The sample table shows more than 250,000 distinct CDR3 sequences, and around 30% are seen once. Of the sample, about 1.2% is held by the ten largest clones.

Rearrangement joined TRBV12-3 or TRBV12-4 to TRBJ1-4; the D gene is perhaps TRBD1, on 5 matching bases. This clonotype was obtained from a female donor with breast cancer. Some clones in this sample may be carry-over from other donors' samples. The source material was axillary lymph node tissue. The CDR3 region: CASSPTGGNEKLFF. The DNA is TGTGCCAGCAGTCCTACAGGTGGTAATGAAAAACTGTTTTTT.